The source of this TCR beta chain is a study of blood T cell repertoires in COVID-19. At the level of the study: Some COVID-19 samples were acute and others convalescent; all came from the United States, Italy and Spain. The analysed material was cDNA or gDNA that came from T cells, B-cell-depleted T cells, or PBMCs.

This clone has only one observation. As handled by the study authors: Cell counts per sample came from amplifying reference gene primers. Sequencing was performed with immunoSEQ multiplex PCR; in TCRdb, only in-frame clones are kept and a portion is missing. D and trimming were read from the DNA, whereas the V and J calls and clone size are those reported in that table. The sample shows around 150,000 clones, 80% to 90% of them seen only once. From germline, CDR1 is MNHEY and CDR2 SVGEGT. The CDR3 runs to 17 residues. Trimming removed 0 bases at V and 4 bases at J, with 16 bases between. The sequenced sample consisted of peripheral blood. This receptor was identified in a man between 65 and 85 years old with acute or convalescent COVID-19. This chain links TRBV6-2 or TRBV6-3 with TRBJ2-1; the D gene is possibly TRBD1 (5 bases). The CDR3 region is CASSYSAARRGYNEQFF. The CDR3 bases are TGTGCCAGCAGTTACTCGGCTGCTAGAAGGGGTTACAATGAGCAGTTCTTC.